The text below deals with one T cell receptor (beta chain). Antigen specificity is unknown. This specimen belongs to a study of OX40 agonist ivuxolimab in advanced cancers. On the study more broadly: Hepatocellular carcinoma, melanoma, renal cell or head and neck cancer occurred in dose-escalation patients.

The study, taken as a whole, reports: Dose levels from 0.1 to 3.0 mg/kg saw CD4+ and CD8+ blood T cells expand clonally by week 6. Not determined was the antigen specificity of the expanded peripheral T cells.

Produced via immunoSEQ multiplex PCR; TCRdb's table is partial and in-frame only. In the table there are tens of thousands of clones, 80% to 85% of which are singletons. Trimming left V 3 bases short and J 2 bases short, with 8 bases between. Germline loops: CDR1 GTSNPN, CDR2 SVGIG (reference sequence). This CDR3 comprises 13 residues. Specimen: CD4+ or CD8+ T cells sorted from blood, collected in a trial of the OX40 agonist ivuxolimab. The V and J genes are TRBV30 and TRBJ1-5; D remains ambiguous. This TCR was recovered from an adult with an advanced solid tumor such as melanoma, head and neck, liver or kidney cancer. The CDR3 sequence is CAWSEGGNQPQHF. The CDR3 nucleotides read TGTGCCTGGAGCGAGGGCGGCAATCAGCCCCAGCATTTT.